This paragraph covers one T cell receptor beta chain sequence. Its antigen is currently unknown. These data come from a study of OX40 agonist ivuxolimab in advanced cancers. Study-wide points: No determination was made of the antigen specificity of the expanded peripheral T cells. CD8+ T cells averaged more expanded clones than CD4+.

Sequencing used immunoSEQ multiplex PCR; TCRdb keeps in-frame clones, though not all of them. The sample holds some 19,000 clones; more than 80% are singletons and the top ten take around 48%. Exclusion applied to patients with autoimmune disease history or systemic immunosuppression. There are 13 residues in the CDR3. V gave up 5 bases and J gave up 4 bases, with 12 bases separating them. Germline V gives CDR1 SNHLY, CDR2 FYNNEI. The chain recombines TRBV2 with TRBJ2-7; no reliable D call. The clonotype originates from an adult with an advanced solid tumor such as melanoma, head and neck, liver or kidney cancer. The sample here was CD4+ or CD8+ T cells sorted from blood, taken in a trial of the OX40 agonist ivuxolimab. The DNA for the CDR3 is TGTGCCAGCAGTCAAACACTGGGGTACGAGCAGTACTTC. Its protein is CASSQTLGYEQYF.